This entry lists 9 T cell receptor beta chains sequenced from one sample in a study of blood T cell repertoires in COVID-19. Only in-frame clones appear in the TCRdb table, and some are missing; sequencing was by immunoSEQ multiplex PCR. The top ten hold more than 2% of the sample, which has some 220,000 clones, approximately 83% seen once. Source material: peripheral blood. The receptors come from a woman aged 60-75 years with acute or convalescent COVID-19.

This clone was seen a handful of times. The chain's CDR3 is CATSLWSTYEQYF. DNA of the CDR3: TGTGCCACCAGCTTATGGAGTACCTACGAGCAGTACTTC. The chain uses TRBV15 and TRBJ2-7; D ambiguous. V gave up 5 bases and J gave up 2 bases, with 10 bases separating them. The CDR3 extends over 13 amino acids. Germline lookup yields CDR1 LNHNV and CDR2 YYDKDF (reference sequence). The full variable domain, in which reference TRBV15 and TRBJ2-7 provide the parts outside the CDR3, is DAMVIQNPRYQVTQFGKPVTLSCSQTLNHNVMYWYQQKSSQAPKLLFHYYDKDFNNEADTPDNFQSRRPNTSFCFLDIRSPGLGDTAMYLCATSLWSTYEQYFGPGTRLTVT.

The V and J genes are TRBV28 and TRBJ2-3; D possibly corresponds to TRBD2 (7 bases). CDR3 length: 16 residues. In germline, CDR1 is MDHEN, CDR2 SYDVKM. Trimming removed 5 bases from V and 5 bases from J, with 20 bases in between. CDR3 sequence (DNA): TGTGCCAGCAGTGACCTGGCGGGGGCCATGGAAGATACGCAGTATTTT. Its protein product is CASSDLAGAMEDTQYF.

This clone turned up a few times. V and J are TRBV19 and TRBJ2-5; D uncertain. The CDR3 is made up of 15 amino acids. In germline, CDR1 is LNHDA, CDR2 SQIVND (reference sequence). V was clipped by 3 bases and J by 1 base, with 12 bases between them. The CDR3 loop reads CASSMWAASQETQYF. CDR3 DNA: TGTGCCAGTAGTATGTGGGCAGCCTCCCAAGAGACCCAGTACTTC.

The chain employs TRBV9 and TRBJ1-1; 9 bases are a match to TRBD1. The germline CDR1 and CDR2 sequences are SGDLS and YYNGEE. The CDR3 runs to 15 residues. The V gene end was trimmed by 0 bases and the J gene end by 9 bases; junction bases not matched to a gene: 9. This chain's CDR3 is CASSVALTGQGKAFF. The CDR3 DNA reads TGTGCCAGCAGCGTAGCTCTAACAGGACAGGGGAAAGCTTTCTTT.

The chain is built from TRBV10-3 and TRBJ2-1; 11 bases map to TRBD2. The germline CDR1 and CDR2 sequences are ENHRY and SYGVKD. The V gene end was trimmed by 2 bases and the J gene end by 0 bases; junction bases not matched to a gene: 6. The CDR3 is 18 residues long. The CDR3 region has the DNA TGTGCCATCAGTGAGGCGGGACTAGCGGATAGCTCCTACAATGAGCAGTTCTTC. Translated: CAISEAGLADSSYNEQFF.

This clone was counted only a few times. V gene TRBV30 combines with J gene TRBJ1-3; no clear D. Trimming took 2 bases from V and 2 from J, leaving 13 bases between them. CDR3 length: 15 amino acids. Germline CDR1 reads GTSNPN; CDR2 reads SVGIG (reference sequence). In DNA form, the CDR3 reads TGTGCCTGGAGTCCGATAAAATCGGCTGGAAACACCATATATTTT. This translates into CAWSPIKSAGNTIYF.

This clone was recorded once. The genes are TRBV6-2 or TRBV6-3 and TRBJ1-2; 9 positions match TRBD1. CDR1 is MNHEY and CDR2 is SVGEGT in the germline V gene. Losses at the gene ends were 6 bases for V and 6 bases for J; bases not matched to a gene: 8. The CDR3 is 14 residues long. CDR3 region: CASSHRDREHGYTF. In DNA, the CDR3 is TGTGCCAGCAGCCACCGGGACAGGGAACATGGCTACACCTTC.

The chain couples TRBV5-1 to TRBJ2-1; 7 bases are a match to TRBD2. CDR1 and CDR2 (germline): SGHRS, YFSETQ. J gave up 4 bases and V 5 bases, and 18 bases lay outside the gene matches. CDR3 length: 18 amino acids. Written as DNA, the CDR3 is TGCGCCAGCAGTTCCCCGGGCGGGGGACCCCCTGCGTACAATGAGCAGTTCTTC. Its protein is CASSSPGGGPPAYNEQFF.

The chain is built from TRBV19 and TRBJ2-1; D is perhaps TRBD1 (6 bases). Trimming took off 5 bases at V and 2 bases at J, with 16 bases between the two ends. The V gene's germline CDR1 is LNHDA and CDR2 SQIVND (reference sequence). The CDR3 extends over 16 amino acids. The CDR3 DNA is TGTGCCAGTAGTTCCGGCAGGGGTCAAACCTACAATGAGCAGTTCTTC. Translation gives CASSSGRGQTYNEQFF.